This TCR beta chain stems from a study of blood T cells in healthy people across ages. General study findings and limits: There was a strong correlation between TCR beta diversity and naive T cell percentage.

Then a second PCR, running roughly 7 to 11 cycles, was carried out with a sample-barcoded 5' primer and a J-beta primer mix. TCRdb processed the 5' RACE reads anew with MiXCR; each CDR3 protein has one entry. The profile shows roughly 800,000 distinct CDR3 sequences, 55% to 75% of them singletons. V gave up 4 bases and J gave up 0 bases; unmatched junction bases: 5. The V gene's germline CDR1 is SGHRS and CDR2 YFSETQ. The length of the CDR3 is 15 residues. With regard to this clonotype: Its antigen is unidentified.

The source material was blood. The rearrangement joins TRBV5-1 to TRBJ1-2, with 8 bases lining up with TRBD1. The receptor comes from a man between 25 and 39 years old in good health. The CDR3 nucleotides read TGCGCCAGCAGCGAACTACAGGGGGCTAACTATGGCTACACCTTC. It yields the protein CASSELQGANYGYTF.